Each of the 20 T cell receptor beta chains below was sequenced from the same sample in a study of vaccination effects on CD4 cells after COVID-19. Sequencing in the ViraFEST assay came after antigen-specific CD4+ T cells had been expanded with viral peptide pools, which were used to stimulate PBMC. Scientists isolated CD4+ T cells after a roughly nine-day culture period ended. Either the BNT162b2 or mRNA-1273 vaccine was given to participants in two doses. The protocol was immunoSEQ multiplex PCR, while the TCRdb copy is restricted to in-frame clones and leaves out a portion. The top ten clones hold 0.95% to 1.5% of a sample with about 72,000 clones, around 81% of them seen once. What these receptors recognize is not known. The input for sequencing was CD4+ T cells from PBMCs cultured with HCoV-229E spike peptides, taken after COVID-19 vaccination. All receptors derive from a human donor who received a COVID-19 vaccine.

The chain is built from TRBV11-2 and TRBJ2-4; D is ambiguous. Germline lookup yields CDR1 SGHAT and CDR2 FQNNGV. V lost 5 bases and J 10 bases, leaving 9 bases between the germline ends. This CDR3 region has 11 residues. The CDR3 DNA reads TGTGCCAGCAGCCGCCAATTAATTCAGTACTTC. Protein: CASSRQLIQYF. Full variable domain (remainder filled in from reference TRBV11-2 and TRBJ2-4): EAGVAQSPRYKIIEKRQSVAFWCNPISGHATLYWYQQILGQGPKLLIQFQNNGVVDDSQLPKDRFSAERLKGVDSTLKIQPAKLEDSAVYLCASSRQLIQYFGAGTRLSVL.

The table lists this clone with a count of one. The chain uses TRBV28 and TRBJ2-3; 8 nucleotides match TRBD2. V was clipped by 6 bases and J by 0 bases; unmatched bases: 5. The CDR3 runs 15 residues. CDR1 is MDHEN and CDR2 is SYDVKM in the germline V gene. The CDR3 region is CASRGTSASTDTQYF. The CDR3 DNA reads TGTGCCAGCAGGGGGACTAGTGCTAGCACAGATACGCAGTATTTT. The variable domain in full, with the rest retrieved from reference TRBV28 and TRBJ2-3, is DVKVTQSSRYLVKRTGEKVFLECVQDMDHENMFWYRQDPGLGLRLIYFSYDVKMKEKGDIPEGYSVSREKKERFSLILESASTNQTSMYLCASRGTSASTDTQYFGPGTRLTVL.

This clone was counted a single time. CDR3 coding DNA: TGTGCCAGCAGGGTAGGGACAGGCAGAGAGACCCAGTACTTC. Protein: CASRVGTGRETQYF. The chain has TRBV6-5 and TRBJ2-5; 8 bases match TRBD1. The CDR3 is 14 amino acids. Germline V gene sequence: CDR1 MNHEY, CDR2 SVGAGI. Germline trimming cut 6 bases from V and 4 bases from J; bases unmatched to any gene: 7.

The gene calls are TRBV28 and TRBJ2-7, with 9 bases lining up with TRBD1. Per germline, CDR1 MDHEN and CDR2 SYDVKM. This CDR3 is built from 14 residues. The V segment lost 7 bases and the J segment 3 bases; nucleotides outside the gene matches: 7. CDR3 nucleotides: TGTGCCAGCAAGTCGACAGGGGGGAACTACGAGCAGTACGTC. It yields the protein CASKSTGGNYEQYV.

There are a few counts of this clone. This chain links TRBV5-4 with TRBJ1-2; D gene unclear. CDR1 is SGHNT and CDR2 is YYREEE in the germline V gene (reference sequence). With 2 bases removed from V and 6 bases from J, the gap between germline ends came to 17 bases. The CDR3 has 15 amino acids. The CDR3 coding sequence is TGTGCCAGCAGCTTAGGGCAGGCCCAGAAAAATGGCTACACCTTC. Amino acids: CASSLGQAQKNGYTF.

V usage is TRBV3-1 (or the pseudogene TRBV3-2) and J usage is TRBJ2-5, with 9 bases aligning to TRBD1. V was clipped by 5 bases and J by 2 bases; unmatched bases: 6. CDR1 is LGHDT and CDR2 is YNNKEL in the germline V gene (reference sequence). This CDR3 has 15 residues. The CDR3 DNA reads TGTGCCAGCAGCAAATGGGGACAGGGACAAGAGACCCAGTACTTC. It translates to CASSKWGQGQETQYF.

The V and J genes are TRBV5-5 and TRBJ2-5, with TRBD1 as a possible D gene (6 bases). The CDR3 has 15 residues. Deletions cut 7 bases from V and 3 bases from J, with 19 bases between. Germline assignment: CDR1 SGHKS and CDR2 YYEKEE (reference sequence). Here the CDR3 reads CASCRGFPQEETQYF. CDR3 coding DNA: TGTGCCAGCTGTAGGGGGTTTCCCCAAGAAGAGACCCAGTACTTC.

The CDR3 DNA follows: TGTGCCAGCTCATGGGGACAGGGAATTGGAAACACCATATATTTT. It specifies CASSWGQGIGNTIYF. The genes are TRBV18 and TRBJ1-3, with 9 bases lining up with TRBD1. V was clipped by 5 bases and J by 3 bases; unmatched bases: 5. Germline loops: CDR1 KGHSH, CDR2 LQKENI. This CDR3 comprises 15 residues.

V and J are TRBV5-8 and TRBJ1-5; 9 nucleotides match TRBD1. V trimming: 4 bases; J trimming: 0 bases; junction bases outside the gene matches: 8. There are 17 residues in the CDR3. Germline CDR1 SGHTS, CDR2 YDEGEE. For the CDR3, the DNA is TGTGCCAGCAGCGGGGGGACAGGGTTAGGTAGCAATCAGCCCCAGCATTTT. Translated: CASSGGTGLGSNQPQHF.

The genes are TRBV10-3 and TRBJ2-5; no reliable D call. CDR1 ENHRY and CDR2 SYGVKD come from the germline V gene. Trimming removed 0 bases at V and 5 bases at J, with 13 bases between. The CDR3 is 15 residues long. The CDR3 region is CAISESVGFGETQYF. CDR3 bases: TGTGCCATCAGTGAGTCCGTAGGGTTCGGGGAGACCCAGTACTTC.

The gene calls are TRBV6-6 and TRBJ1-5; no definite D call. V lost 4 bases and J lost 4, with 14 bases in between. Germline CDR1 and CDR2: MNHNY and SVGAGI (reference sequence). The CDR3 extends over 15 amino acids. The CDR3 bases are TGTGCCAGCAGTTTAATTGAGGTAATTAATCAGCCCCAGCATTTT. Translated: CASSLIEVINQPQHF.

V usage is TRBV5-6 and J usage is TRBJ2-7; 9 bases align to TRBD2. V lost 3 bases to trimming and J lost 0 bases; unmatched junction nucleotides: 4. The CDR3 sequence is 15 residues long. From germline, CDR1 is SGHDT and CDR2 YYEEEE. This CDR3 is CASSWLAGSSYEQYV. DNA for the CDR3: TGTGCCAGCAGCTGGCTAGCGGGGAGCTCCTACGAGCAGTACGTC.

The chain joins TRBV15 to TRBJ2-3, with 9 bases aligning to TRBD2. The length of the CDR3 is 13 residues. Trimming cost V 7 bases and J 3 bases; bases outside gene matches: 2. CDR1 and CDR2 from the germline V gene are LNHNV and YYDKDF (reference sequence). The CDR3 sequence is CATMAGGTDTQYF. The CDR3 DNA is TGTGCCACCATGGCGGGGGGGACAGATACGCAGTATTTT.

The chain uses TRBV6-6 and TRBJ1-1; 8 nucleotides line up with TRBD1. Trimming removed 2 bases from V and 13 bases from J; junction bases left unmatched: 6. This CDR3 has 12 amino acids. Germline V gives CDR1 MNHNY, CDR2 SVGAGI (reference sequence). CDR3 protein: CASSYDRGRGFF. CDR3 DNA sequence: TGTGCCAGCAGTTACGACAGGGGAAGGGGTTTCTTT.

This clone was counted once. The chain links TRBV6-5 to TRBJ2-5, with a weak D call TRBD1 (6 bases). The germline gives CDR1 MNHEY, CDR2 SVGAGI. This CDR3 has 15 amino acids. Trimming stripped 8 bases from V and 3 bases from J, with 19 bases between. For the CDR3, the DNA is TGTGCCAGCTCAGCTACAGGGATTGGGGAAGAGACCCAGTACTTC. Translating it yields CASSATGIGEETQYF.

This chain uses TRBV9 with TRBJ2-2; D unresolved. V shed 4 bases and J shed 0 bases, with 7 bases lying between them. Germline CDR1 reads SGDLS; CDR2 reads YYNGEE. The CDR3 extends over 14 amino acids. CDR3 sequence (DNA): TGTGCCAGCAGCTCTGCGTCGAACACCGGGGAGCTGTTTTTT. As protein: CASSSASNTGELFF.

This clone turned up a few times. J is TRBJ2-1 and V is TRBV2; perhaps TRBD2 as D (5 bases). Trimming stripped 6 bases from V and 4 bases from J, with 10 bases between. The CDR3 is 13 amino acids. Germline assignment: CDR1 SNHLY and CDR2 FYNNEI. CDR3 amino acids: CASSRTEYNEQFF. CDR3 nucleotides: TGTGCCAGCAGCCGGACTGAATACAATGAGCAGTTCTTC.

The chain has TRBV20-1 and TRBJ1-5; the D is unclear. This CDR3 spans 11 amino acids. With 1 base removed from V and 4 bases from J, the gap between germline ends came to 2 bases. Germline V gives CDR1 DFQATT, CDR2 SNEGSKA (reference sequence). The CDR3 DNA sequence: TGCAGTGCTAGAGGAAATCAGCCCCAGCATTTT. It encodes CSARGNQPQHF.

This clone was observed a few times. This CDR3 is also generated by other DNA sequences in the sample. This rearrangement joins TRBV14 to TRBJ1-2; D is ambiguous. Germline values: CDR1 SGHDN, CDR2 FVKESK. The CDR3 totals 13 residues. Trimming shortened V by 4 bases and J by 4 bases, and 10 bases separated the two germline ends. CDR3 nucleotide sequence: TGTGCCAGCAGCCCTGGCCAGTCCTATGGCTACACCTTC. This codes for CASSPGQSYGYTF.

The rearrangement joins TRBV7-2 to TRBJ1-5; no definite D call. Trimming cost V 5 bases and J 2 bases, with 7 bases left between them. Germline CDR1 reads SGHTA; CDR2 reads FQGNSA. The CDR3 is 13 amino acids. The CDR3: CASSASRNQPQHF. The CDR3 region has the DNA TGTGCCAGCAGCGCGTCGCGCAATCAGCCCCAGCATTTT.